This TCR beta chain was documented in a study of identical twins. TCRdb recomputed calls from the 5' RACE reads with MiXCR, one row per CDR3 protein. Among about 250,000 distinct CDR3 sequences listed, roughly 8.7% were seen once. Germline CDR1 and CDR2: MGHDK and SYGVNS. This CDR3 is 13 amino acids long. V was clipped by 4 bases and J by 3 bases, with 9 bases between them. These same data were also listed under a study on yellow fever vaccine responses in identical twins.

Sequencing used CD8+ T cells sorted from blood. The J gene is TRBJ2-5, the V gene TRBV25-1; D may be TRBD1 or TRBD2 (5 bases each). The sequence derives from a woman between 18 and 29 years old in good health. The DNA of the CDR3 is TGTGCCAGCAGTGTATTGGGGGAAGAGACCCAGTACTTC. Protein product: CASSVLGEETQYF.